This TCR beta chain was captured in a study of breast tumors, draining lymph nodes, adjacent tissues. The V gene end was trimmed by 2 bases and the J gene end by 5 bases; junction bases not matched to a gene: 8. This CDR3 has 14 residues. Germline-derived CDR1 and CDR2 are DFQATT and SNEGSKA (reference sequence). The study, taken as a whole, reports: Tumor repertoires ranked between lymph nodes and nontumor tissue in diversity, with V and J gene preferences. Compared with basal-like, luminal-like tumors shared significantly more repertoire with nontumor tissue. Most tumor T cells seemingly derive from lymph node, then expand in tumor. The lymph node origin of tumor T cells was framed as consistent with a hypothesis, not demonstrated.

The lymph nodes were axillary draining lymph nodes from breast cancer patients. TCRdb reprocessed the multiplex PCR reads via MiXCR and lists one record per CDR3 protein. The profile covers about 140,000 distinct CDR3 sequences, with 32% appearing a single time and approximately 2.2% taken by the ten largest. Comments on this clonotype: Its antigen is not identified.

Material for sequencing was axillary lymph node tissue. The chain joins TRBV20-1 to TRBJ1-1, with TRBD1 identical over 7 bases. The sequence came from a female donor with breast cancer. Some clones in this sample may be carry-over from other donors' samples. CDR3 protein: CSARIVRGKTEAFF. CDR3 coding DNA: TGCAGTGCTAGAATAGTCAGGGGGAAGACTGAAGCTTTCTTT.